This T cell receptor beta chain was found in a study of blood T cell repertoires in COVID-19. The CDR3 extends over 13 amino acids. V dropped 3 bases and J dropped 6; count of bases not matched to a gene: 2. Per the germline V gene, CDR1 is KGHSH and CDR2 is LQKENI. Those enrolled in Seattle joined during active infection and were followed longitudinally afterward. Some clones are missing from TCRdb's copy, which holds only in-frame ones; the method was immunoSEQ multiplex PCR. Of 300,000 to 350,000 clones listed, approximately 86% are singletons. The chain couples TRBV18 to TRBJ2-7; the match to TRBD1 covers 10 bases. The sequence derives from a man younger than 40 with COVID-19, enrolled during active disease. Material: peripheral blood. CDR3 in DNA: TGTGCCAGCTCACCCGGGACAGGGGTCGAGCAGTACTTC. Its translation: CASSPGTGVEQYF.